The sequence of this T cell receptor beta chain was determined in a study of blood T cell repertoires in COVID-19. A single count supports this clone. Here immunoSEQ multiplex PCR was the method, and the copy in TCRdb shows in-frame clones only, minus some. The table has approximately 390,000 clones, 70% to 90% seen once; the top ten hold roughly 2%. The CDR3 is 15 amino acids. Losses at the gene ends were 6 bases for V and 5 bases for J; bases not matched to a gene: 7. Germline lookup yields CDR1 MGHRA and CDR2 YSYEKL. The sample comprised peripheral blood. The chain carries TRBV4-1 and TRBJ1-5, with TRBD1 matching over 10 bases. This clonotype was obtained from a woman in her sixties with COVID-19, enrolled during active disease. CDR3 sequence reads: CASRRGQGRYQPQHF. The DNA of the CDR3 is TGCGCCAGCAGGAGGGGACAGGGGAGATATCAGCCCCAGCATTTT.